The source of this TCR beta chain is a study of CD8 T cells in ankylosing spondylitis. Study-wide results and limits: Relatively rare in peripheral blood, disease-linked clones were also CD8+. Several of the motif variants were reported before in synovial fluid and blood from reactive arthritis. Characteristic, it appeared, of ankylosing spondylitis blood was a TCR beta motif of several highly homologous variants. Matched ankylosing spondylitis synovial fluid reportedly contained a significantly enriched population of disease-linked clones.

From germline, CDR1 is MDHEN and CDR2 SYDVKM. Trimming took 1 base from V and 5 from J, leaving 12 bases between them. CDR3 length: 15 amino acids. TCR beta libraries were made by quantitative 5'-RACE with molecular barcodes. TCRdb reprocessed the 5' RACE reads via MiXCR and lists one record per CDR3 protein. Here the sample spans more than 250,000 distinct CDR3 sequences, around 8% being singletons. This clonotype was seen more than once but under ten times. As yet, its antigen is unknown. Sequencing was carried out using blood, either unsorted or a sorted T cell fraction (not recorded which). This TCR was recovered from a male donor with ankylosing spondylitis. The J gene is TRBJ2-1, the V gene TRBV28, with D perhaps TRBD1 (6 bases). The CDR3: CASSLYTGQNNEQFF. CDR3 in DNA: TGTGCCAGCAGTTTATACACAGGGCAGAACAATGAGCAGTTCTTC.